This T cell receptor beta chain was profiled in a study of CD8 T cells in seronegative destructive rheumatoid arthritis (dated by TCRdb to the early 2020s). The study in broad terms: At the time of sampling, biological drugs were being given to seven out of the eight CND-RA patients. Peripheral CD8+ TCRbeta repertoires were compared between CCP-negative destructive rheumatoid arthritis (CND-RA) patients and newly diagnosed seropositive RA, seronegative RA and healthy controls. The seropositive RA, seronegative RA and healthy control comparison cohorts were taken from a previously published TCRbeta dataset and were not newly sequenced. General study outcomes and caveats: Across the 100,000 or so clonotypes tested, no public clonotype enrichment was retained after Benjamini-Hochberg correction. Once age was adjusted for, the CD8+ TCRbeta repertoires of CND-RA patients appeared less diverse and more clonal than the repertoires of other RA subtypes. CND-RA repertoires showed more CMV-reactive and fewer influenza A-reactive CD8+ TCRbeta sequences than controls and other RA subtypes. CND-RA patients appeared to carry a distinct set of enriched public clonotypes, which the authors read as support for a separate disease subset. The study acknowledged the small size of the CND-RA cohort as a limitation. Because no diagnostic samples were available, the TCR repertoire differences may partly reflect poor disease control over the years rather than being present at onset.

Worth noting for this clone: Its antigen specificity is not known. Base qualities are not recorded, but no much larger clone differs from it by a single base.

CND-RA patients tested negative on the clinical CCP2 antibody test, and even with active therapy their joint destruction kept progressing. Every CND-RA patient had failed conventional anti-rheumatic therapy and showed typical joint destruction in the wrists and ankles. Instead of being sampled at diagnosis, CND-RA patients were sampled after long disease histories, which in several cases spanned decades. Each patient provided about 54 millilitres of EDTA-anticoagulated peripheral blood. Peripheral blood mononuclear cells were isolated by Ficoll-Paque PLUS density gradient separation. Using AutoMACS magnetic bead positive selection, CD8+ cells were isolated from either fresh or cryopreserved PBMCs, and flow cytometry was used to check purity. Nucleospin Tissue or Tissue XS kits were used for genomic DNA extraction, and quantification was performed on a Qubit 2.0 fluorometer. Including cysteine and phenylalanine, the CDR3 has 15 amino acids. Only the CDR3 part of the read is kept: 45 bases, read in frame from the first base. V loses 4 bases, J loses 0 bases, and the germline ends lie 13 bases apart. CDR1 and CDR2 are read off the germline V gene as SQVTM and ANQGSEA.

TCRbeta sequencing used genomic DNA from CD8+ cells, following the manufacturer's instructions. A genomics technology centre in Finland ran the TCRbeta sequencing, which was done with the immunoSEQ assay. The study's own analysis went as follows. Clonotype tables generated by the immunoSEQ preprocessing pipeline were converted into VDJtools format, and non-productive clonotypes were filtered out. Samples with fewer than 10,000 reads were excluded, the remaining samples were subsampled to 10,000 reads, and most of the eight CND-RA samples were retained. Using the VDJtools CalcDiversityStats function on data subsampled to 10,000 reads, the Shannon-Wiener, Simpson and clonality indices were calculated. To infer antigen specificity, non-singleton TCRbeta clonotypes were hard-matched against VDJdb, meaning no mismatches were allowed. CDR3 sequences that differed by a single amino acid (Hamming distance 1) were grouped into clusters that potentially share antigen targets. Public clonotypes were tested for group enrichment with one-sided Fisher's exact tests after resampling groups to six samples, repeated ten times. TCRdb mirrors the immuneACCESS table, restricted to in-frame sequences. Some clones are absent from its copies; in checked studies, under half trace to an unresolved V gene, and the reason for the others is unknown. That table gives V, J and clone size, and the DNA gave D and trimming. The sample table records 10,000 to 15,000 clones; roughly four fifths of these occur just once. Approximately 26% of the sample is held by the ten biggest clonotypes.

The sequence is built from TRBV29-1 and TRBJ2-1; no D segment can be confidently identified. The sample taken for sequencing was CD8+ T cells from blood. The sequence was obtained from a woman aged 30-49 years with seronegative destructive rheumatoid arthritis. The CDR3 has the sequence CSVGGGSSSYNEQFF. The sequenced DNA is TGCAGCGTTGGCGGTGGCAGCAGCTCCTACAATGAGCAGTTCTTC.